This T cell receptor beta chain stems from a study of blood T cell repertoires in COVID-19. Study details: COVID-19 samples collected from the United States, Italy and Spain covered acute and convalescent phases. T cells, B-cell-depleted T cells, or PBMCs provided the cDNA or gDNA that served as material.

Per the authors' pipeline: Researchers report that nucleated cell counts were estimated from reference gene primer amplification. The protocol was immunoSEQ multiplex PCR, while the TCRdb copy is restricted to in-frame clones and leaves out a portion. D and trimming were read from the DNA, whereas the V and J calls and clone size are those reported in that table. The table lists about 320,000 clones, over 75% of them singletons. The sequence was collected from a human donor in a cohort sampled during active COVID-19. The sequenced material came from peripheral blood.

The CDR3 here is CASSTNSRWARQDEQYF. Written as DNA, the CDR3 is TGTGCCAGCAGCACGAATTCACGTTGGGCCAGGCAGGACGAGCAGTACTTC. The genes are TRBV7-8 and TRBJ2-7; D is uncertain. The CDR3 runs 17 residues. Germline V CDR1 and CDR2: SGHVS, FQNEAQ. V was cut by 5 bases and J by 5 bases, with 25 bases left in between.